Here is one T cell receptor beta chain with its context. The antigen is undetermined. This record comes from a study of vaccination and CD4 T cells after COVID-19. The Oncomine TCR Beta short-read assay was what sequenced the DNA obtained from cultured CD4+ T cells. Each CDR3 protein gets one entry after TCRdb re-called the PCR reads with MiXCR. Among 8,000 to 10,000 distinct CDR3 sequences listed, over 30% were seen once. This sample's treatment: roughly 10-day PBMC culture with coronavirus spike peptide pools or control peptides (ViraFEST assay). In the ViraFEST assay, peptide-pool expansion preceded TCR sequencing of expanded clonotypes. Culture conditions combined around 2 million PBMCs per well with approximately 9.2 IU/ml IL-2 and roughly 10 ug/ml peptide pools. With around ten days of culture completed, CD4+ T cells were isolated by negative selection. Specimen: CD4+ T cells from blood, cultured in vitro. The TCR sequence derives from a human donor who had recovered from COVID-19.

CDR3 protein: CAISEPGQGFNEQYF. The CDR3 nucleotides read TGTGCCATCAGTGAGCCGGGACAGGGGTTCAACGAGCAGTACTTC. V gene TRBV10-3 combines with J gene TRBJ2-7, with 10 positions matching TRBD1. The CDR3 contains 15 residues. The germline V gene encodes CDR1 ENHRY and CDR2 SYGVKD. V lost 2 bases and J lost 5; bases outside the gene matches: 6.